These 14 T cell receptor beta chains were sequenced from one sample in a study of T-cell memory formation after mild COVID-19 (dated by TCRdb to the early 2020s). Library preparation used 5' RACE. Sequenced using an Illumina NovaSeq 6000. The public reads were reprocessed in TCRdb via fastp at Q25 and MiXCR, keeping in-frame beta chains. Rows with a matching CDR3 protein are joined into one entry that keeps the most common DNA and genes. A total of just over 350,000 distinct CDR3 sequences appear in this sample, 14% of them only once. About 20% of the sample rests with the top ten. Sequencing was done on a sample of PBMCs or a T cell subset sorted from them (not recorded which). The source of these receptors is a man aged 18-30 years who had mild COVID-19 (a few samples of this study predate the infection). The sample titles of this study are shuffled in the database, so cell type and time point are left out; the donor was told from shared clones.

The V call is TRBV20-1, the J call TRBJ2-3; tentatively, D is TRBD1 or TRBD2 (7 bases each). CDR1 and CDR2 from the germline V gene are DFQATT and SNEGSKA (reference sequence). V was pared by 4 bases and J by 3 bases, with 14 bases between. The CDR3 extends over 14 amino acids. CDR3 in DNA: TGCAGTGCTACCCCAGGGGGAGGGACAGATACGCAGTATTTT. It is translated as CSATPGGGTDTQYF.

In its sample, this clonotype was seen a few times. V is TRBV28 and J is TRBJ1-2; TRBD1 might be the D (6 bases). Trimming pared 6 bases from V and 8 bases from J, leaving 19 bases between. Germline loops: CDR1 MDHEN, CDR2 SYDVKM. The CDR3 is 14 residues long. The CDR3 sequence: CASRPIGGLGGYTF. CDR3 DNA: TGTGCCAGCAGACCAATTGGGGGGCTCGGAGGCTACACCTTC.

This chain links TRBV25-1 with TRBJ2-7, with a possible D match to TRBD1 (9 bases). The CDR3 covers 14 residues. Germline CDR1 and CDR2: MGHDK and SYGVNS. V was shortened by 4 bases and J by 5 bases, with 15 bases between the two germline ends. The CDR3 DNA is TGTGCCAGCAGTGTAGCGGGACAGGGCCACGAGCAGTACTTC. This encodes CASSVAGQGHEQYF.

This chain connects TRBV20-1 to TRBJ2-7; TRBD2 matches at 9 bases. Per the germline V gene, CDR1 is DFQATT and CDR2 is SNEGSKA (reference sequence). J lost 3 bases, V lost 6 bases, and 6 bases had no gene match. This CDR3 has 13 amino acids. CDR3 DNA sequence: TGCAGTGCCACCCCAGCGGGGGGCTACGAGCAGTACGTC. Translated, it gives CSATPAGGYEQYV.

The V call is TRBV4-1, the J call TRBJ2-7, with TRBD2 matching over 11 bases. The germline V gene encodes CDR1 MGHRA and CDR2 YSYEKL. This CDR3 region has 16 residues. V was clipped by 3 bases and J by 0 bases; unmatched bases: 4. CDR3 region: CASSQTSGDFSYEQYF. The CDR3 region has the DNA TGCGCCAGCAGCCAGACTAGCGGGGACTTCTCCTACGAGCAGTACTTC.

This clonotype was counted at least ten times. V gene TRBV10-3 combines with J gene TRBJ2-1; D is perhaps TRBD1 or TRBD2 (5 bases each). Germline values: CDR1 ENHRY, CDR2 SYGVKD. The CDR3 is 15 amino acids. V lost 4 bases and J lost 9, with 19 bases in between. The CDR3 region is CAISASGTAYPEQFF. The CDR3 nucleotides are TGTGCCATCAGTGCTTCTGGGACGGCTTACCCTGAGCAGTTCTTC.

V is TRBV5-1 and J is TRBJ1-1; the match to TRBD1 covers 9 bases. Trimming cost V 4 bases and J 11 bases; bases outside gene matches: 9. CDR3 length: 13 residues. CDR1 and CDR2 from the germline V gene are SGHRS and YFSETQ. Written as DNA, the CDR3 is TGCGCCAGCAGCAACGGGACAGGGTGGTTTGCTTTCTTT. Its protein product is CASSNGTGWFAFF.

In its sample, this clonotype was seen many times. The V gene is TRBV7-8, the J gene TRBJ1-6; D is uncertain. Looked up from germline, CDR1 is SGHVS and CDR2 is FQNEAQ. This CDR3 has 14 residues. Trimming took off 3 bases at V and 4 bases at J, with 7 bases between the two ends. The CDR3 spells CASSFRQYNSPLHF. The CDR3 nucleotides are TGTGCCAGCAGCTTTCGCCAGTATAATTCACCCCTCCACTTT.

The table lists this clonotype with many counts. The chain uses TRBV11-2 and TRBJ2-1, with 8 bases that match TRBD2. CDR1 is SGHAT and CDR2 is FQNNGV in the germline V gene. V trimming: 5 bases; J trimming: 2 bases; junction bases outside the gene matches: 17. The CDR3 is 19 amino acids. CDR3 bases: TGTGCCAGCAGCCCACTATTATTGGGGACTAGTCGGCCCTACAATGAGCAGTTCTTC. Encoded protein: CASSPLLLGTSRPYNEQFF.

The chain links TRBV6-2 or TRBV6-3 to TRBJ2-3; D is ambiguous. CDR3 length equals 15 residues. CDR1 and CDR2 (germline): MNHEY, SVGEGT. Trimming removed 2 bases at V and 0 bases at J, with 9 bases between. The CDR3 region is CASSYVGTSTDTQYF. For the CDR3, the DNA is TGTGCCAGCAGTTACGTTGGCACTAGCACAGATACGCAGTATTTT.

The J gene is TRBJ2-5, the V gene TRBV7-2; TRBD2 matches at 7 bases. The germline V gene encodes CDR1 SGHTA and CDR2 FQGNSA. V gave up 3 bases and J gave up 4 bases; unmatched junction bases: 8. CDR3 length: 15 residues. CDR3 nucleotides: TGTGCCAGCAGCTTTCAGCGGGGTGGTGGAGAGACCCAGTACTTC. It translates to CASSFQRGGGETQYF. The full variable domain, in which reference TRBV7-2 and TRBJ2-5 provide the parts outside the CDR3, is GAGVSQSPSNKVTEKGKDVELRCDPISGHTALYWYRQSLGQGLEFLIYFQGNSAPDKSGLPSDRFSAERTGGSVSTLTIQRTQQEDSAVYLCASSFQRGGGETQYFGPGTRLLVL.

The sample holds a few counts of this clonotype. The chain joins TRBV3-1 to TRBJ1-2; TRBD1 aligns across 7 bases. The CDR3 is 17 amino acids. V was pared by 4 bases and J by 0 bases, with 11 bases of the junction left unmatched. The germline CDR1 and CDR2 sequences are LGHDT and YNNKEL (reference sequence). CDR3 protein: CASSLWTGRIANYGYTF. The CDR3 DNA reads as TGTGCCAGCAGCCTTTGGACAGGACGGATCGCTAACTATGGCTACACCTTC.

This clonotype showed up just a few times. The chain carries TRBV5-6 and TRBJ2-7; tentative D call: TRBD2 (6 bases). Between the trimmed V and J ends, which lost 7 bases and 4 bases, there was a span of 21 bases. Germline V gene lookup returns CDR1 SGHDT and CDR2 YYEEEE. The CDR3 has 15 residues. The chain's CDR3 is CASGSTGSGEYEQYF. The CDR3 DNA reads as TGTGCCAGCGGATCCACCGGATCGGGGGAATACGAGCAGTACTTC.

The V call is TRBV6-5, the J call TRBJ2-3, with D possibly being TRBD2 (6 bases). CDR3 length: 16 residues. CDR1 and CDR2 from the germline V gene are MNHEY and SVGAGI. V was shortened by 4 bases and J by 6 bases, with 20 bases between the two germline ends. The CDR3 region has the DNA TGTGCCAGCAGTTCCCCTCGGGAGCGTGGGAGGGATACGCAGTATTTT. Residues: CASSSPRERGRDTQYF.